This T cell receptor (beta chain) is from a study of T cell changes during pregnancy in multiple sclerosis. Only in-frame clones appear in the TCRdb table, and some are missing; sequencing was by immunoSEQ multiplex PCR. This table has about 30,000 clones, around 89% appearing once. CDR3 length: 16 amino acids. Germline V gives CDR1 MNHNS, CDR2 SASEGT. V was clipped by 3 bases and J by 1 base, with 12 bases between them. The chain combines TRBV6-1 with TRBJ2-2; tentative D call: TRBD1 (6 bases). The sequence derives from a female donor with multiple sclerosis, enrolled in a pregnancy study. Sequencing used CD8+ T cells from peripheral blood mononuclear cells, obtained in the second trimester of pregnancy. CDR3 sequence reads: CASSETWGLNTGELFF. In DNA, the CDR3 is TGTGCCAGCAGTGAGACGTGGGGGCTGAACACCGGGGAGCTGTTTTTT.